This T cell receptor beta chain was sequenced in a study of cytomegalovirus exposure and HLA in healthy donors. Study results and caveats: Common viral pathogens (according to a later analysis) appeared linked to several of the most significant clusters.

It was with 60 Vbeta and 13 Jbeta primers that the PCR ran. Only in-frame clones appear in the TCRdb table, and some are missing; sequencing was by immunoSEQ multiplex PCR. The data hold about 160,000 clones, with about 78% observed a single time. This clone was counted only a few times. Its specificity is unknown. CDR1 is MNHNY and CDR2 is SVGAGI in the germline V gene (reference sequence). Trimming took 5 bases from V and 2 from J; bases not matched to a gene: 4. The CDR3 is made up of 15 amino acids. The TCR sequence derives from a male donor in good health and CMV-seronegative. Sequencing was carried out using PBMCs. This chain uses TRBV6-6 with TRBJ2-3; TRBD2 agrees at 10 bases. The CDR3 sequence is CASSRSGGYTDTQYF. CDR3 bases: TGTGCCAGCAGTCGTAGCGGGGGGTACACAGATACGCAGTATTTT.